This is a list of T cell receptor beta chains from one sample in a study of CD8+ T cells in alopecia areata. Assay: immunoSEQ multiplex PCR; the TCRdb copy retains only in-frame clones and omits some. The sample includes about 120,000 clones, 35% to 40% seen only once; the top ten take 2.5% to 3.5%. The sample taken for sequencing was CD4+ T cells sorted from blood. Source of these receptors: a human donor with alopecia areata. Each CDR3 is given with its conserved first and last residue. A D gene is named only where the DNA matches it firmly. Size tells how often a clone was seen (once, few, many) or the class of an expanded clone, and some rows leave it out.

V: TRBV4-1; size: -; D: -; J: TRBJ1-6; CDR3: CASSHGSSYNSPLHF; DNA: TGCGCCAGCAGCCATGGAAGCTCCTATAATTCACCCCTCCACTTT
V: TRBV29-1; size: few; D: TRBD1; J: TRBJ1-1; CDR3: CSVVIRQGTEAFF; DNA: TGCAGCGTTGTCATAAGACAGGGCACTGAAGCTTTCTTT
V: TRBV5-4; size: -; D: -; J: TRBJ1-1; CDR3: CASSLDSGVTEAFF; DNA: TGTGCCAGCAGCTTGGACTCAGGGGTCACTGAAGCTTTCTTT
V: TRBV7-9; size: few; D: -; J: TRBJ1-6; CDR3: CASSRENSPLHF; DNA: TGTGCCAGCAGCCGAGAAAATTCACCCCTCCACTTT
V: TRBV5-1; size: few; D: -; J: TRBJ2-5; CDR3: CASGSGTVQETQYF; DNA: TGCGCCAGCGGCTCAGGGACGGTTCAAGAGACCCAGTACTTC
V: TRBV7-2; size: few; D: -; J: TRBJ2-7; CDR3: CASSFQGYTYEQYF; DNA: TGTGCCAGCAGCTTCCAAGGGTACACCTACGAGCAGTACTTC
V: TRBV30; size: -; D: TRBD2; J: TRBJ2-6; CDR3: CAWSAGLAGANVLTF; DNA: TGTGCCTGGAGTGCCGGACTAGCGGGGGCCAACGTCCTGACTTTC
V: TRBV19; size: -; D: -; J: TRBJ2-3; CDR3: CASSIVKGSADTQYF; DNA: TGTGCCAGTAGTATAGTGAAGGGCTCCGCAGATACGCAGTATTTT
V: TRBV29-1; size: few; D: -; J: TRBJ1-5; CDR3: CSVSEGGSNQPQHF; DNA: TGCAGCGTAAGTGAGGGGGGGAGCAATCAGCCCCAGCATTTT
V: TRBV9; size: -; D: TRBD1; J: TRBJ2-1; CDR3: CASSKTGADAYNEQFF; DNA: TGTGCCAGCAGCAAAACAGGGGCAGACGCCTACAATGAGCAGTTCTTC
V: TRBV29-1; size: -; D: TRBD1; J: TRBJ1-1; CDR3: CSAPGQGMGTEAFF; DNA: TGCAGCGCTCCGGGACAGGGGATGGGCACTGAAGCTTTCTTT
V: TRBV29-1; size: -; D: -; J: TRBJ2-7; CDR3: CSVSGASYEQYF; DNA: TGCAGCGTATCCGGGGCCTCCTACGAGCAGTACTTC
V: TRBV4-1; size: -; D: -; J: TRBJ2-1; CDR3: CASSTDSGTGQFF; DNA: TGCGCCAGCAGCACAGATAGCGGGACAGGACAGTTCTTC
V: TRBV18; size: few; D: -; J: TRBJ2-1; CDR3: CASSAGFDEQFF; DNA: TGTGCCAGCTCGGCAGGGTTCGATGAGCAGTTCTTC
V: TRBV29-1; size: few; D: TRBD1; J: TRBJ1-1; CDR3: CSVEGHPGQQNTEAFF; DNA: TGCAGCGTTGAAGGACACCCGGGACAGCAAAACACTGAAGCTTTCTTT
V: TRBV28; size: -; D: -; J: TRBJ1-5; CDR3: CASSWVGWNQPQHF; DNA: TGTGCCAGCAGTTGGGTTGGGTGGAATCAGCCCCAGCATTTT
V: TRBV29-1; size: few; D: TRBD1; J: TRBJ2-1; CDR3: CSVPTGTDEQFF; DNA: TGCAGCGTTCCGACAGGGACGGATGAGCAGTTCTTC
V: TRBV5-1; size: few; D: -; J: TRBJ2-5; CDR3: CASSSTTQETQYF; DNA: TGCGCCAGCAGCTCCACCACCCAAGAGACCCAGTACTTC
V: TRBV15; size: -; D: -; J: TRBJ2-1; CDR3: CPRTLEQFF; DNA: TGTCCGCGGACTCTTGAGCAGTTCTTC
V: TRBV27; size: -; D: -; J: TRBJ2-5; CDR3: CASSLRSLSLGSRETQYF; DNA: TGTGCCAGCAGTTTACGCTCACTATCTCTAGGTAGCAGGGAGACCCAGTACTTC
V: TRBV9; size: -; D: -; J: TRBJ2-5; CDR3: CASSARTTETQYF; DNA: TGTGCCAGCAGCGCGAGAACCACCGAGACCCAGTACTTC
V: TRBV7-8; size: few; D: -; J: TRBJ2-7; CDR3: CASSPSNIRSYEQYF; DNA: TGTGCCAGCAGCCCCAGTAATATCCGTAGCTACGAGCAGTACTTC
V: TRBV5-1; size: few; D: -; J: TRBJ1-1; CDR3: CASSLGLSGTEAFF; DNA: TGCGCCAGCAGCTTGGGCCTGTCAGGCACTGAAGCTTTCTTT
V: TRBV29-1; size: -; D: -; J: TRBJ2-1; CDR3: CSAPLRADNEQFF; DNA: TGCAGCGCCCCGCTCCGGGCCGACAATGAGCAGTTCTTC
V: TRBV4-1; size: -; D: TRBD2; J: TRBJ2-5; CDR3: CASSQEGAGDAETQYF; DNA: TGCGCCAGCAGCCAAGAGGGAGCGGGAGATGCGGAGACCCAGTACTTC
V: TRBV6-5; size: few; D: -; J: TRBJ2-7; CDR3: CASGESWGSGYEQYF; DNA: TGTGCCAGCGGCGAATCGTGGGGTTCGGGCTACGAGCAGTACTTC
V: TRBV25-1; size: -; D: -; J: TRBJ1-1; CDR3: CASSELRNTEAFF; DNA: TGTGCCAGCAGTGAATTGAGGAACACTGAAGCTTTCTTT
V: TRBV7-9; size: -; D: -; J: TRBJ1-1; CDR3: CASSADRFLMEAFF; DNA: TGTGCCAGCAGCGCAGACAGGTTTTTGATGGAAGCTTTCTTT
V: TRBV30; size: few; D: -; J: TRBJ2-5; CDR3: CAWSVRGLQYQETQYF; DNA: TGTGCCTGGAGTGTACGCGGCCTTCAGTACCAAGAGACCCAGTACTTC
V: TRBV29-1; size: few; D: TRBD1; J: TRBJ2-7; CDR3: CSVAETGGLEQYF; DNA: TGCAGCGTAGCGGAAACAGGGGGCCTCGAGCAGTACTTC